Below, 7 T cell receptor beta chains from the same sample are listed, as sequenced in a study of response to subunit inactivated influenza vaccine. TCRdb reprocessed the RT-PCR reads via MiXCR and lists one record per CDR3 protein. The sample lists approximately 530,000 distinct CDR3 sequences; approximately 7.8% were seen once. The sample consisted of PBMCs from blood, taken around 2 years after vaccination. These receptors were taken from a man aged 50 to 75 who received an inactivated influenza vaccine.

Remarks on this clonotype: It is likely a read error, because the conserved phenylalanine at the end of the CDR3 is missing. The V gene is TRBV6-1, the J gene TRBJ2-5; a weak D match, TRBD2 (6 bases). This CDR3 region has 14 residues. Trimming removed 4 bases from V and 5 bases from J, with 14 bases in between. The germline CDR1 and CDR2 sequences are MNHNS and SASEGT. The CDR3 sequence: CASSGTMGIETQYS. DNA of the CDR3: TGTGCCAGCAGTGGGACTATGGGTATCGAGACCCAGTACTCC.

At least ten counts were recorded for this clonotype. The chain has TRBV6-1 and TRBJ2-7; 10 bases match TRBD2. Germline loops: CDR1 MNHNS, CDR2 SASEGT. The V and J ends lost 6 bases and 3 bases, in that order; junction bases with no gene match: 5. The CDR3 is 14 residues long. DNA of the CDR3: TGTGCCAGCAGAAGGACTAGCGGTCGCTACGAGCAGTACTTC. Translation gives CASRRTSGRYEQYF.

This clonotype was counted at least ten times. J is TRBJ1-5 and V is TRBV20-1; the D gene is possibly TRBD1 (6 bases). The CDR3 extends over 12 amino acids. V was clipped by 3 bases and J by 7 bases, with 10 bases between them. The germline V gene has CDR1 DFQATT and CDR2 SNEGSKA (reference sequence). Written as DNA, the CDR3 is TGCAGTGCTAGTAGGGGGGTCCAGCCCCAGCATTTT. This sequence encodes CSASRGVQPQHF.

This clonotype was recorded a few times. The chain carries TRBV20-1 and TRBJ2-6; no reliable D call. The germline gives CDR1 DFQATT, CDR2 SNEGSKA (reference sequence). The CDR3 has 17 amino acids. The germline V and J ends were trimmed by 1 base and 0 bases, with 13 bases remaining between them. The CDR3: CSARGSRLYSGANVLTF. CDR3 in DNA: TGCAGTGCTAGAGGATCCAGGTTATACTCTGGGGCCAACGTCCTGACTTTC.

The V call is TRBV4-2, the J call TRBJ2-1; 9 bases align to TRBD2. This CDR3 is built from 17 residues. The junction had 6 bases not matched to a gene; V was cut back by 0 bases and J by 3 bases. Germline values: CDR1 LGHNA, CDR2 YNFKEQ. CDR3 loop: CASSQEPAGGIYNEQFF. For the CDR3, the DNA is TGTGCCAGCAGCCAAGAGCCAGCGGGAGGAATCTACAATGAGCAGTTCTTC.

This clonotype was recorded at least ten times. This chain uses TRBV7-9 with TRBJ2-2, with D possibly matching TRBD1 (6 bases). Germline CDR1 and CDR2: SEHNR and FQNEAQ (reference sequence). The CDR3 extends over 12 amino acids. Trimming stripped 5 bases from V and 5 bases from J, with 6 bases between. CDR3 bases: TGTGCCAGCAGCCAGGGGACCGGGGAGCTGTTTTTT. Protein product: CASSQGTGELFF.

This clonotype was counted a few times. The rearrangement joins TRBV12-3 or TRBV12-4 to TRBJ2-3; 9 positions match TRBD2. The CDR3 runs to 16 residues. V trimming: 5 bases; J trimming: 2 bases; junction bases outside the gene matches: 8. The CDR3 reads CASSPGLAATTDTQYF. The DNA of the CDR3 is TGTGCCAGCAGTCCGGGACTAGCAGCAACCACAGATACGCAGTATTTT.